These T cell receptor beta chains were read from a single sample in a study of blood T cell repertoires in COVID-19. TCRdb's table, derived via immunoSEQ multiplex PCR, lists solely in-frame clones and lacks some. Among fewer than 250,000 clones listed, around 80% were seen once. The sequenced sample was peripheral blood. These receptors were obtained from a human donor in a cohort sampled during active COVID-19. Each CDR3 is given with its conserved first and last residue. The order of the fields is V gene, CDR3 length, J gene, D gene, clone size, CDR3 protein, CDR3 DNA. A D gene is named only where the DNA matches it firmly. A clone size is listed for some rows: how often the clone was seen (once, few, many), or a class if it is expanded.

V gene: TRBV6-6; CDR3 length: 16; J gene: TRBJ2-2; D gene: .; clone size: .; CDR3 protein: CASTQGSTTTGGELFF; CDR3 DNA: TGTGCCAGCACCCAAGGGAGTACTACGACAGGCGGGGAGCTGTTTTTT
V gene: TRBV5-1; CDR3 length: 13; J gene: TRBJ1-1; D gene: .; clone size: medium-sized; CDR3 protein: CASRTALNTEAFF; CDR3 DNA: TGCGCCAGCAGGACAGCCTTGAACACTGAAGCTTTCTTT
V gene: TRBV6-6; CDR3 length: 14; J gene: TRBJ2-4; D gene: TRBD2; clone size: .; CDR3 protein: CASSMTSPKNIQYF; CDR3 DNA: TGTGCCAGCAGTATGACTAGCCCCAAAAACATTCAGTACTTC
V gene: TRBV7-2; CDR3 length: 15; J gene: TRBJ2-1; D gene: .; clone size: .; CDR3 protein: CASSLGPGGYNEQFF; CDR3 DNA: TGTGCCAGCAGCTTGGGGCCAGGAGGGTACAATGAGCAGTTCTTC
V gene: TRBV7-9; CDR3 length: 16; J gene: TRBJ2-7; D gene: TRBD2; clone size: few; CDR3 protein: CASSLALGTSSWEQYF; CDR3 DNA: TGTGCCAGCAGCTTAGCGCTTGGGACTAGCTCTTGGGAGCAGTACTTC
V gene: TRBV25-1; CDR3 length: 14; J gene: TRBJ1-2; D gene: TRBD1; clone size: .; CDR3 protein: CASSEGTGTYGYTF; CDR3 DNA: TGTGCCAGCAGTGAAGGGACAGGAACTTATGGCTACACCTTC
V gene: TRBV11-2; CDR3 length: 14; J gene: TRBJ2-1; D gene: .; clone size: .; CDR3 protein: CASSLDRYSDEQFF; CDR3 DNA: TGTGCCAGCAGCTTAGATCGGTATAGTGATGAGCAGTTCTTC
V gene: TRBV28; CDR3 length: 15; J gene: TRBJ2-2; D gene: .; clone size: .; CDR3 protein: CASSSPGGNTGELFF; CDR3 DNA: TGTGCCAGCAGTTCTCCCGGCGGGAATACCGGGGAGCTGTTTTTT
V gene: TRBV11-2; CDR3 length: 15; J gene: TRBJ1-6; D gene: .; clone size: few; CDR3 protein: CASSLPGSKDSPLHF; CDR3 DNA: TGTGCCAGCAGCTTACCGGGATCCAAGGATTCACCCCTCCACTTT
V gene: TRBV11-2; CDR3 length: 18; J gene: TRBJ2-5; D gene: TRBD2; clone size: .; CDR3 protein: CASSFSRRGGRGQETQYF; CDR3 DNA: TGTGCCAGCAGCTTTTCCCGGCGGGGGGGCCGGGGCCAAGAGACCCAGTACTTC
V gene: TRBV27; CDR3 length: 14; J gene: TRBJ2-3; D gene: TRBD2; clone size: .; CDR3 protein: CASNGAGVVDTQYF; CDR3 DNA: TGTGCCAGCAACGGGGCGGGAGTCGTAGATACGCAGTATTTT
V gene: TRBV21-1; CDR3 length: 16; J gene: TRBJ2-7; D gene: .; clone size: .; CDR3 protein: CASSKSRAGGLYEQYF; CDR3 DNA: TGTGCCAGCAGCAAAAGCAGGGCAGGGGGCTTGTACGAGCAGTACTTC
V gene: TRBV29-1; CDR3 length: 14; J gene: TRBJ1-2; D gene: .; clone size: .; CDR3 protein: CSVNQQGPPYGYTF; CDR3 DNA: TGCAGCGTTAACCAACAGGGCCCACCCTATGGCTACACCTTC
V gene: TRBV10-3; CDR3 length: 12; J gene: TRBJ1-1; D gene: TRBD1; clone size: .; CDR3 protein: CAARDRATEAFF; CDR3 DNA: TGTGCCGCCCGGGACAGGGCCACTGAAGCTTTCTTT
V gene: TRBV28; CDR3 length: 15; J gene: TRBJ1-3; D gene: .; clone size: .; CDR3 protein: CASSYPRGVISTIYF; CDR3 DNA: TGTGCCAGCAGTTACCCTAGGGGCGTTATATCTACCATATATTTT
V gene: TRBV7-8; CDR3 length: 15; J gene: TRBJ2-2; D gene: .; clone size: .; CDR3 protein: CASSLWPRGTGELFF; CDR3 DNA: TGTGCCAGCAGCTTATGGCCCCGGGGAACCGGGGAGCTGTTTTTT
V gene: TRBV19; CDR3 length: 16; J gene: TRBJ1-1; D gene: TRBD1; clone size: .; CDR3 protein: CASSISTGGTGTEAFF; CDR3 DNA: TGTGCCAGTAGTATTAGTACAGGGGGCACGGGCACTGAAGCTTTCTTT
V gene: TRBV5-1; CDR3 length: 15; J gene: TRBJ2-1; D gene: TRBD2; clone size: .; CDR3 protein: CASSLGGGSGNEQFF; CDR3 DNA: TGCGCCAGCAGCTTGGGCGGCGGGAGTGGTAATGAGCAGTTCTTC
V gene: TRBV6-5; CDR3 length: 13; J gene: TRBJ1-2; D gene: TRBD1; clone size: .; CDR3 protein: CASSSTGVYGYTF; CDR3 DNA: TGTGCCAGCAGTTCTACAGGGGTCTATGGCTACACCTTC
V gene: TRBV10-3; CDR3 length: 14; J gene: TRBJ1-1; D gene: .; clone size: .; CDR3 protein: CAISDPTMNTEAFF; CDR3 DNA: TGTGCCATCAGTGACCCCACAATGAACACTGAAGCTTTCTTT
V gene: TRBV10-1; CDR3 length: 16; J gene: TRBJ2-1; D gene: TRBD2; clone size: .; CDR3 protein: CASSEGEGTAHNEQFF; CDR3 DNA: TGCGCCAGCAGTGAGGGGGAGGGGACGGCCCACAATGAGCAGTTCTTC
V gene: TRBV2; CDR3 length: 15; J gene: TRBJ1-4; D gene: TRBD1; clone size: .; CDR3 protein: CASSPQGGGNEKLFF; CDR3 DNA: TGTGCCAGCAGCCCACAGGGGGGAGGCAATGAAAAACTGTTTTTT
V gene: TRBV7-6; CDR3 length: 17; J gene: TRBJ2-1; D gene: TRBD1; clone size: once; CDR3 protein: CASSLHIQGATNNEQFF; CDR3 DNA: TGTGCCAGCAGCCTTCATATACAGGGGGCTACTAACAATGAGCAGTTCTTC
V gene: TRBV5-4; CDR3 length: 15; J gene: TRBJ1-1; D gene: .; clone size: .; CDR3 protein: CASSLGEPSNTEAFF; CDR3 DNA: TGTGCCAGCAGCTTGGGGGAGCCGTCTAACACTGAAGCTTTCTTT
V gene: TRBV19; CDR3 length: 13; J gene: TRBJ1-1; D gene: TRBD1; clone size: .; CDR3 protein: CASSITGVTEAFF; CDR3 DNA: TGTGCCAGTAGTATAACAGGGGTCACTGAAGCTTTCTTT
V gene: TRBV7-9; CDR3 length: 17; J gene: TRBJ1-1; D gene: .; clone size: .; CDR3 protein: CASSNTWDTRLNTEAFF; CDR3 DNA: TGTGCCAGCAGCAATACGTGGGACACGAGACTCAACACTGAAGCTTTCTTT
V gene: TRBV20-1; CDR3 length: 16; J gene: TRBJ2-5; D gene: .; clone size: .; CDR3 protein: CSASTGGGGNQETQYF; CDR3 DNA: TGCAGTGCTAGTACTGGGGGCGGGGGTAACCAAGAGACCCAGTACTTC
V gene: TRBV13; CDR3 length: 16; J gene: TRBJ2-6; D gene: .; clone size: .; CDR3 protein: CASSLLIGTGANVLTF; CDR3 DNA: TGTGCCAGCAGCTTACTAATCGGGACTGGGGCCAACGTCCTGACTTTC
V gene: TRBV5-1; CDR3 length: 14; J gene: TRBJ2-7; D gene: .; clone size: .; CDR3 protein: CASSREEPAYEQYF; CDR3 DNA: TGCGCCAGCAGCAGAGAGGAACCCGCTTACGAGCAGTACTTC
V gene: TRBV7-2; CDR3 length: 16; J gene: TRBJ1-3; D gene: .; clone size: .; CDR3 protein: CASSLEGTASGNTIYF; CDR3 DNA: TGTGCCAGCAGCTTAGAAGGAACAGCCTCTGGAAACACCATATATTTT
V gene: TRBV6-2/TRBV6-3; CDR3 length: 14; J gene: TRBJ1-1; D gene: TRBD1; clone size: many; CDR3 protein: CASSLNRGPAEAFF; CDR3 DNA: TGTGCCAGCAGTTTGAACAGGGGGCCCGCTGAAGCTTTCTTT
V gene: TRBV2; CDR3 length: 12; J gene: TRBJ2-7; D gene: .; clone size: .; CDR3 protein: CASSGDFYEQYF; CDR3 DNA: TGTGCCAGCAGTGGGGACTTCTACGAGCAGTACTTC
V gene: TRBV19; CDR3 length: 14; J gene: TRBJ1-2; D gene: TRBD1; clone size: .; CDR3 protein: CASSTGGANYGYTF; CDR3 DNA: TGTGCCAGTAGTACAGGGGGCGCGAACTATGGCTACACCTTC
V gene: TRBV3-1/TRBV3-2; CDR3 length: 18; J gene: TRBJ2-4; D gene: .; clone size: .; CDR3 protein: CASSQGLDRRLAKNIQYF; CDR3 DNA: TGTGCCAGCAGCCAAGGCCTCGACAGGCGGCTAGCCAAAAACATTCAGTACTTC
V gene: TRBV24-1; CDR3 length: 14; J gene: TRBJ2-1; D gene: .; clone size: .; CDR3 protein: CATSYEGVRYEQFF; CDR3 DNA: TGTGCCACCAGTTATGAAGGGGTACGATATGAGCAGTTCTTC
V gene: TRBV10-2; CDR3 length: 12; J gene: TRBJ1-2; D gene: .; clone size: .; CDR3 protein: CASSETGRGYTF; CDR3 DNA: TGCGCCAGCAGCGAGACAGGCCGGGGCTACACCTTC
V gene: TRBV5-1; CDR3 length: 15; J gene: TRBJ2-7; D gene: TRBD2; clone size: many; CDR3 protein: CASSTGTSDSYEQYF; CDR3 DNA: TGCGCCAGCAGCACCGGGACTAGCGACTCCTACGAGCAGTACTTC
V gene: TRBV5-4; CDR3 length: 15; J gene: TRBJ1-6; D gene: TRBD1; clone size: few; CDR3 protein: CASSLSGTGNSPLHF; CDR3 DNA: TGTGCCAGCAGCTTGAGCGGGACAGGCAATTCACCCCTCCACTTT
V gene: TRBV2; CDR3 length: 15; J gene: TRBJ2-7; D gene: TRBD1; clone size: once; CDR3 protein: CASNRPGQGTYEQYF; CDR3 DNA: TGTGCCAGCAACCGACCCGGACAGGGCACCTACGAGCAGTACTTC
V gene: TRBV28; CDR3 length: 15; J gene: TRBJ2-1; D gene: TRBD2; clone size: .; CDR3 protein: CASNLGGGPHNEQFF; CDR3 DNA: TGTGCCAGCAACCTTGGGGGAGGGCCCCACAATGAGCAGTTCTTC
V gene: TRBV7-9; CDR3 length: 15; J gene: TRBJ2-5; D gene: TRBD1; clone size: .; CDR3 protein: CASSTWDRYQETQYF; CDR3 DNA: TGTGCCAGCAGCACCTGGGACAGGTACCAAGAGACCCAGTACTTC
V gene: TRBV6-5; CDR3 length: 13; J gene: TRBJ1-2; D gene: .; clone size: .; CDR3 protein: CASSRQGSHGYTF; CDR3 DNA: TGTGCCAGCAGCCGCCAGGGGTCCCATGGCTACACCTTC
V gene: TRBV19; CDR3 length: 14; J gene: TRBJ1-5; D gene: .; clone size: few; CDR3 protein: CATSLTGRNQPQHF; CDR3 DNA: TGTGCCACAAGCTTGACAGGAAGGAATCAGCCCCAGCATTTT
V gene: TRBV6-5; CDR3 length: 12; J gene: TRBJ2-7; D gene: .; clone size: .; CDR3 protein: CASGLGVYEQYF; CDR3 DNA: TGTGCCAGCGGACTCGGGGTCTACGAGCAGTACTTC
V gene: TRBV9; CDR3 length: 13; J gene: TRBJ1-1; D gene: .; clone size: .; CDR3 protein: CASSVSLVAEAFF; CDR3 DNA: TGTGCCAGCAGCGTATCCTTAGTCGCTGAAGCTTTCTTT